This TCR beta chain appears in the sequencing data of a study of cytomegalovirus exposure and HLA in healthy donors. V was pared by 5 bases and J by 7 bases, with 15 bases between. Per the germline V gene, CDR1 is SQVTM and CDR2 is ANQGSEA. There are 12 residues in the CDR3. This clone was found once. It was with 60 Vbeta and 13 Jbeta primers that the PCR ran. Sequenced by immunoSEQ multiplex PCR; TCRdb stores in-frame clones only, minus some. The sample has more than 85,000 clones; around 83% are singletons. The source of this sequence is a woman aged 60-75 years in good health and CMV-seropositive. Sequencing input: PBMCs. The V and J genes are TRBV29-1 and TRBJ2-7; perhaps TRBD2 as D (6 bases). The DNA for the CDR3 is TGCAGCGTTCGACCCGCGGGACCGGAGCAGTACTTC. Its protein product is CSVRPAGPEQYF.